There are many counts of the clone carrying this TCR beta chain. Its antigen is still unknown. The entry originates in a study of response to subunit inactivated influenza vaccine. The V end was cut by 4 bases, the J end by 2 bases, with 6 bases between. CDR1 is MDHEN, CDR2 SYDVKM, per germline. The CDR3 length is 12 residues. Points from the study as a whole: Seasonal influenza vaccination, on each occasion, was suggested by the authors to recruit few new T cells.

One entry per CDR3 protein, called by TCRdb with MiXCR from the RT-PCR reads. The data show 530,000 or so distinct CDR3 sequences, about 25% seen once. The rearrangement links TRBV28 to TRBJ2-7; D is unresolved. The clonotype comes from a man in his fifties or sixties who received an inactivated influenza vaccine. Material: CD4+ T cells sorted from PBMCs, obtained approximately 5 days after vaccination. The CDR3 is CASSSFTYEQYF. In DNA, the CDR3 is TGTGCCAGCAGTTCCTTCACCTACGAGCAGTACTTC. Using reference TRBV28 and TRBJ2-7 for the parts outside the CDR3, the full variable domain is DVKVTQSSRYLVKRTGEKVFLECVQDMDHENMFWYRQDPGLGLRLIYFSYDVKMKEKGDIPEGYSVSREKKERFSLILESASTNQTSMYLCASSSFTYEQYFGPGTRLTVT.